This T cell receptor (beta chain) was captured in a study of blood T cell repertoires in COVID-19. Assay used: immunoSEQ multiplex PCR; TCRdb lists only in-frame clones, some missing. The repertoire holds about 100,000 clones, with about 90% as singletons. CDR1 and CDR2 (germline): DFQATT, SNEGSKA (reference sequence). V lost 3 bases and J 2 bases, leaving 6 bases between the germline ends. This CDR3 has 12 amino acids. The TCR was taken from a woman in her forties or fifties with COVID-19, enrolled during active disease. This chain joins TRBV20-1 and TRBJ2-3; D gene ambiguous. The source material was peripheral blood. The DNA of the CDR3 is TGCAGTGCTAGTCCGTCCACAGATACGCAGTATTTT. Protein product: CSASPSTDTQYF.